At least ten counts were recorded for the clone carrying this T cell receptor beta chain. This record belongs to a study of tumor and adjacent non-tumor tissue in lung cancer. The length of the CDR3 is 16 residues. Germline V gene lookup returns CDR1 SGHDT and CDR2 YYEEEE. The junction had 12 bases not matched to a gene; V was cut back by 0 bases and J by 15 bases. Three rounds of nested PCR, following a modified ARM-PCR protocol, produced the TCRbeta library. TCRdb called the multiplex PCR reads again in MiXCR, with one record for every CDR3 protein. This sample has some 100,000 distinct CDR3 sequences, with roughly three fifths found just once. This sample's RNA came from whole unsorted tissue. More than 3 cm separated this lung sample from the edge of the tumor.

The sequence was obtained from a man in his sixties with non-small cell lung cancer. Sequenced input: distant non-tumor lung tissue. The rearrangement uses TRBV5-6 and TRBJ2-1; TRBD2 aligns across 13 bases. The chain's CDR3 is CASSLDGRTSGSGRFF. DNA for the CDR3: TGTGCCAGCAGCTTGGACGGACGGACTAGCGGGAGCGGACGGTTCTTC.